This is a list of T cell receptor beta chains from one sample in a study of T cell responses to AZD1222 COVID-19 vaccine. TCRdb's copy holds only in-frame clones and misses some; the assay was immunoSEQ multiplex PCR. Seen here are around 110,000 clones, approximately 93% observed once, and the top ten hold 2.5% to 3.5%. The sequencing here drew on peripheral blood, taken on day 0 of AZD1222 vaccination. These receptors came from an adult in good health. The CDR3 runs from the conserved cysteine through the conserved F or W. The D gene is left open where the match is weak. Clone size appears in some rows only: once, few, many, or a class for an expanded clone.

>.|TRBV20-1|TRBJ1-1|.|11
CSEGRDTEAFF
TGCAGTGAGGGGCGGGACACTGAAGCTTTCTTT
>.|TRBV14|TRBJ1-4|.|14
CASSQEWRSKKLFF
TGTGCCAGCAGCCAAGAATGGAGAAGTAAAAAACTGTTTTTT
>.|TRBV7-3|TRBJ2-3|.|18
CASSYAGGQGFGTDTQYF
TGTGCCAGCAGCTACGCCGGTGGGCAGGGGTTTGGCACAGATACGCAGTATTTT
>.|TRBV29-1|TRBJ1-1|.|11
CSVEGSGTQRF
TGCAGCGTTGAAGGATCCGGCACACAAAGATTT
>.|TRBV2|TRBJ2-1|.|17
CASSDPTDHSSYNEQFF
TGTGCCAGCAGTGATCCAACGGACCACAGCTCCTACAATGAGCAGTTCTTC
>.|TRBV3-1/TRBV3-2|TRBJ2-4|.|18
CASSQGGSRGLAKNIQYF
TGTGCCAGCAGCCAAGGTGGTAGTCGGGGACTAGCCAAAAACATTCAGTACTTC
>.|TRBV7-9|TRBJ1-1|.|15
CASSLAKTVNTEAFF
TGTGCCAGCAGCTTAGCAAAGACGGTGAACACTGAAGCTTTCTTT
>.|TRBV28|TRBJ1-1|.|16
CASSFRSGTMNTEAFF
TGTGCCAGCAGTTTCCGTTCTGGGACTATGAACACTGAAGCTTTCTTT
>TRBD1|TRBV10-2|TRBJ1-3|once|14
CASLGTDSGNTIYF
TGCGCCAGCCTAGGGACAGACTCTGGAAACACCATATATTTT
>.|TRBV11-2|TRBJ2-7|.|17
CASSYDSRAETSYEQYF
TGTGCCAGCAGCTATGACTCCCGGGCCGAGACATCCTACGAGCAGTACTTC
>.|TRBV10-1|TRBJ2-7|.|15
CASSPGTHVTYEQYF
TGCGCCAGCAGTCCCGGGACACACGTTACCTACGAGCAGTACTTC
>.|TRBV19|TRBJ2-3|.|13
CASSPFNLDTQYF
TGTGCCAGTAGCCCTTTTAACTTAGATACGCAGTATTTT
>TRBD1|TRBV5-1|TRBJ2-1|.|13
CASAGTGSNEQFF
TGCGCCAGCGCCGGGACAGGCTCCAATGAGCAGTTCTTC
>TRBD1|TRBV5-1|TRBJ1-6|.|15
CASSLGQGAHSPLHF
TGCGCCAGCAGCTTGGGACAGGGGGCGCATTCACCCCTCCACTTT
>.|TRBV24-1|TRBJ2-3|once|16
CATSDPPGSSTDTQYF
TGTGCCACCAGTGATCCCCCTGGATCTAGCACAGATACGCAGTATTTT
>TRBD2|TRBV27|TRBJ2-1|.|16
CASSLVWTGGYNEQFF
TGTGCCAGCAGTTTAGTTTGGACGGGAGGGTACAATGAGCAGTTCTTC
>.|TRBV5-1|TRBJ1-5|once|15
CASRTGPMGDQPQHF
TGCGCCAGCAGGACAGGACCCATGGGGGACCAGCCCCAGCATTTT
>TRBD2|TRBV7-9|TRBJ2-3|.|13
CASSWTSSDTQYF
TGTGCCAGCAGCTGGACTAGTTCGGATACGCAGTATTTT
>.|TRBV2|TRBJ1-1|.|11
CASSAVTEAFF
TGTGCCAGCAGCGCGGTGACTGAAGCTTTCTTT
>.|TRBV7-9|TRBJ1-2|.|15
CASSPEGFGDYGYTF
TGTGCCAGCAGCCCGGAGGGGTTCGGGGACTATGGCTACACCTTC
>.|TRBV10-3|TRBJ1-2|.|13
CAKKEDLEYGYTF
TGTGCCAAGAAGGAGGACCTGGAGTATGGCTACACCTTC
>.|TRBV5-1|TRBJ1-1|.|13
CASSLAAGVEAFF
TGCGCCAGCAGCTTGGCAGCAGGAGTCGAAGCTTTCTTT
>.|TRBV2|TRBJ1-1|.|13
CASSEEGRTEAFF
TGTGCCAGCAGTGAAGAGGGTCGGACTGAAGCTTTCTTT
>.|TRBV6-2/TRBV6-3|TRBJ1-1|.|12
CASSPGKIEAFF
TGTGCCAGCAGCCCCGGGAAGATCGAAGCTTTCTTT
>.|TRBV21-1|TRBJ2-1|.|9
CASHNEQFF
TGTGCCAGTCACAATGAGCAGTTCTTC
>.|TRBV10-3|TRBJ2-1|.|13
CATESTYYNEQFF
TGTGCCACCGAATCTACCTACTACAATGAGCAGTTCTTC
>.|TRBV6-1|TRBJ1-2|.|12
CASSEGSDGYTF
TGTGCCAGCAGTGAAGGGAGCGATGGCTACACCTTC
>.|TRBV21-1|TRBJ1-2|.|15
CASSKRYRDNYGYTF
TGTGCCAGCAGCAAGAGGTACAGAGATAACTATGGCTACACCTTC
>TRBD1|TRBV18|TRBJ1-2|.|15
CASSPVTGENYGYTF
TGTGCCAGCTCACCAGTGACAGGGGAGAACTATGGCTACACCTTC
>.|TRBV7-6|TRBJ2-2|.|18
CASSARPRTVKNTGELFF
TGTGCCAGCAGCGCCAGACCCAGGACGGTGAAGAACACCGGGGAGCTGTTTTTT
>.|TRBV5-1|TRBJ2-1|.|14
CASSAGSFQNEQFF
TGCGCCAGCAGCGCGGGATCTTTTCAGAATGAGCAGTTCTTC
>.|TRBV5-1|TRBJ1-1|.|17
CASSLKPAPGGNTEAFF
TGCGCCAGCAGCTTGAAGCCCGCCCCTGGGGGGAACACTGAAGCTTTCTTT
>.|TRBV19|TRBJ2-7|.|14
CASRPGRGYYEQYF
TGTGCCAGTAGGCCGGGACGGGGATACTACGAGCAGTACTTC
>.|TRBV4-1|TRBJ1-1|.|13
CASRFGSNTEAFF
TGCGCCAGCAGATTTGGGTCGAACACTGAAGCTTTCTTT
>.|TRBV7-9|TRBJ1-1|once|14
CASSSDRSNTEAFF
TGTGCCAGCAGCTCCGACAGGTCGAACACTGAAGCTTTCTTT
>.|TRBV30|TRBJ1-4|.|14
CAWSPFKRSEKLFF
TGTGCCTGGAGTCCCTTTAAGAGGAGCGAAAAACTGTTTTTT
>TRBD2|TRBV10-3|TRBJ2-2|once|16
CAIGPETSGSAGELFF
TGTGCCATCGGACCCGAGACTAGCGGGAGCGCCGGGGAGCTGTTTTTT
>TRBD1|TRBV12-3/TRBV12-4|TRBJ1-1|.|13
CASRDRRDREAFF
TGTGCCAGCAGAGACCGTCGGGACAGAGAAGCTTTCTTT
>TRBD1|TRBV28|TRBJ1-5|once|15
CASSFTGGLNQPQHF
TGTGCCAGCAGTTTCACAGGGGGCCTCAATCAGCCCCAGCATTTT
>.|TRBV5-4|TRBJ1-1|.|13
CASSLREGAEAFF
TGTGCCAGCAGCTTAAGGGAAGGGGCTGAAGCTTTCTTT
>.|TRBV6-5|TRBJ2-7|.|14
CASSYSRQAYEQYF
TGTGCCAGCAGTTACTCGCGACAGGCCTACGAGCAGTACTTC
>.|TRBV7-9|TRBJ1-1|.|15
CASSPKRRMNTEAFF
TGTGCCAGCAGCCCCAAACGAAGGATGAACACTGAAGCTTTCTTT